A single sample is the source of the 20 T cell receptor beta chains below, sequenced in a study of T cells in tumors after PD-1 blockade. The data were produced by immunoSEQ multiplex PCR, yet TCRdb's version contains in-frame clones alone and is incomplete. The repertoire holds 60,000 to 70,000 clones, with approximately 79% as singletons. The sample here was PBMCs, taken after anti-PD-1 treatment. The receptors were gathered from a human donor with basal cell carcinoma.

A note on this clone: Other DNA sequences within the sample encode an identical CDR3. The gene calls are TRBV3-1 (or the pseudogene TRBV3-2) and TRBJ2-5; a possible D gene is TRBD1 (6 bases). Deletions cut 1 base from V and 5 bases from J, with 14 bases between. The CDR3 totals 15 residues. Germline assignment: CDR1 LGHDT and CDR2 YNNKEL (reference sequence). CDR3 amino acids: CASSQGGTGIETQYF. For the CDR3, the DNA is TGTGCCAGCAGCCAAGGAGGAACAGGGATTGAGACCCAGTACTTC.

CDR3 region: CASSPGRVSYNEQFF. The DNA for the CDR3 is TGTGCCAGCAGCCCCGGTAGGGTTTCCTACAATGAGCAGTTCTTC. The chain couples TRBV5-4 to TRBJ2-1; D remains unclear. The CDR3 has 15 amino acids. Looked up from germline, CDR1 is SGHNT and CDR2 is YYREEE (reference sequence). Between the trimmed V and J ends, which lost 4 bases and 1 base, there was a span of 12 bases.

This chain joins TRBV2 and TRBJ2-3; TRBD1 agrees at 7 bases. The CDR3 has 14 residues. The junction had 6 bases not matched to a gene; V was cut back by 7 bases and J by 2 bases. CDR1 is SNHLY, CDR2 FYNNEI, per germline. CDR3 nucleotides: TGTGCCAGCAATGACGAGGGGGCCACAGATACGCAGTATTTT. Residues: CASNDEGATDTQYF.

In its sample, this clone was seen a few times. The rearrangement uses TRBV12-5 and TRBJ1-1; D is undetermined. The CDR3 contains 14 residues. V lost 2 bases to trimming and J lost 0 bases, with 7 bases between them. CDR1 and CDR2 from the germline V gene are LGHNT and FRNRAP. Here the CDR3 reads CASGLSPLNTEAFF. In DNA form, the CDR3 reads TGTGCTAGTGGTTTGAGCCCCTTGAACACTGAAGCTTTCTTT.

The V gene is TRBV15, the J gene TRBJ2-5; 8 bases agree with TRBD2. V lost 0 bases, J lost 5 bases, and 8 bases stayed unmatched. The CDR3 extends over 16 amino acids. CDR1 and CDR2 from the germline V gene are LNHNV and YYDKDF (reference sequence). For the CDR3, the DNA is TGTGCCACCAGCAGAGATGGGGCGGGGGGCGTGGAGACCCAGTACTTC. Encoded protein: CATSRDGAGGVETQYF.

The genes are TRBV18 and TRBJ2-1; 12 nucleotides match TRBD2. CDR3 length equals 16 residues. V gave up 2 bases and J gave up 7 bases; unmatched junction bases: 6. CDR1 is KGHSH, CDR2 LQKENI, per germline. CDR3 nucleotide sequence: TGTGCCAGCTCACCAAAAGGAACTAGCGGGGGGAATGAGCAGTTCTTC. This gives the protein CASSPKGTSGGNEQFF. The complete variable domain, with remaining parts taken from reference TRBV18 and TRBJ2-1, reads NAGVMQNPRHLVRRRGQEARLRCSPMKGHSHVYWYRQLPEEGLKFMVYLQKENIIDESGMPKERFSAEFPKEGPSILRIQQVVRGDSAAYFCASSPKGTSGGNEQFFGPGTRLTVL.

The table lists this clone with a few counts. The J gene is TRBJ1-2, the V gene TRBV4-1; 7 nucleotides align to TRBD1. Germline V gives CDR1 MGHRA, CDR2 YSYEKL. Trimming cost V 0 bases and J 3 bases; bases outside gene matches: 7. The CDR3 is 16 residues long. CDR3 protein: CASSQDTLGTDYGYTF. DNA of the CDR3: TGCGCCAGCAGCCAAGACACACTTGGGACAGACTATGGCTACACCTTC.

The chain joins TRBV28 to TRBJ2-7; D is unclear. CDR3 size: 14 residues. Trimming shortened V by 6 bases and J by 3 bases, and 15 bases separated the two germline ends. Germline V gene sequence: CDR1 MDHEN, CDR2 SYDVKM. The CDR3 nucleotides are TGTGCCAGCAGACCCTCTCGAAGGAGCTACGAGCAGTACTTC. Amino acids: CASRPSRRSYEQYF. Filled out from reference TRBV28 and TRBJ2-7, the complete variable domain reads DVKVTQSSRYLVKRTGEKVFLECVQDMDHENMFWYRQDPGLGLRLIYFSYDVKMKEKGDIPEGYSVSREKKERFSLILESASTNQTSMYLCASRPSRRSYEQYFGPGTRLTVT.

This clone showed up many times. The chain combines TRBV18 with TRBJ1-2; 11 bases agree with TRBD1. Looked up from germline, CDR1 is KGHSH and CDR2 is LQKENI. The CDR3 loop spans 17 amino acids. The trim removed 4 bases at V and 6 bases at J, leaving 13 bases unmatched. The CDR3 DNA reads TGTGCCAGCTCACGGATGAAAGGACAGGGGGCGAATCATGGCTACACCTTC. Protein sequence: CASSRMKGQGANHGYTF.

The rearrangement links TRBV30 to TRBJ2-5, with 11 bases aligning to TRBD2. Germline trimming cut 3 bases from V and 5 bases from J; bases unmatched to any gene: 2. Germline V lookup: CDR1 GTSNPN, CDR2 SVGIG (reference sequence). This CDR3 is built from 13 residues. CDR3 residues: CAWRLAGGETQYF. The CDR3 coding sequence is TGTGCCTGGAGGTTAGCGGGGGGGGAGACCCAGTACTTC.

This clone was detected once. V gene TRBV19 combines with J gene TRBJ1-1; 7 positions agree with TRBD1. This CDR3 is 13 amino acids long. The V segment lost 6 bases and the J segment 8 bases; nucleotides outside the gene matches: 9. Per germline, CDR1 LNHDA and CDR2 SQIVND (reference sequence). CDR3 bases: TGTGCCAGTAGCCAAGACCGGGACAGAGAAGCTTTCTTT. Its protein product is CASSQDRDREAFF.

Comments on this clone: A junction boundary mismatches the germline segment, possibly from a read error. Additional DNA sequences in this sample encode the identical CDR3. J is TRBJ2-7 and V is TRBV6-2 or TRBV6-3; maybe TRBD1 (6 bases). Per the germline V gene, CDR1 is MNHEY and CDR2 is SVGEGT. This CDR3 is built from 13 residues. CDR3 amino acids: CASSYRDTYEQYF. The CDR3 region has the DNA TGCGCCAGCAGTTACCGGGACACCTACGAGCAGTACTTC.

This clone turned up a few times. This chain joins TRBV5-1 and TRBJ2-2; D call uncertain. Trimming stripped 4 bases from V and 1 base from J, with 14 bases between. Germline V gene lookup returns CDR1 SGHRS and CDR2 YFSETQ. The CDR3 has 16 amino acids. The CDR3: CASSPGVGQNTGELFF. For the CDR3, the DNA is TGCGCCAGCAGCCCTGGTGTGGGTCAGAACACCGGGGAGCTGTTTTTT. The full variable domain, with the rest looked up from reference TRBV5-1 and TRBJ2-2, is KAGVTQTPRYLIKTRGQQVTLSCSPISGHRSVSWYQQTPGQGLQFLFEYFSETQRNKGNFPGRFSGRQFSNSRSEMNVSTLELGDSALYLCASSPGVGQNTGELFFGEGSRLTVL.

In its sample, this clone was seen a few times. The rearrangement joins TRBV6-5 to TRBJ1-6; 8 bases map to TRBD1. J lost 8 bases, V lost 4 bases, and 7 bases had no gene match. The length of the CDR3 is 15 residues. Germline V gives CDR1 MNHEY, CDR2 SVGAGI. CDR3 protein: CASSSRQGRDSPLHF. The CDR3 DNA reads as TGTGCCAGCAGTTCTCGACAGGGGAGGGATTCACCCCTCCACTTT.

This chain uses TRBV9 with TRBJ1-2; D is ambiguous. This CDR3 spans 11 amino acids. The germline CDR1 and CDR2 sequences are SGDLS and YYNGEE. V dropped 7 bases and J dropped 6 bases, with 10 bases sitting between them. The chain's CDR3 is CASGSGHGYTF. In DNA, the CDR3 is TGTGCCAGCGGAAGTGGCCATGGCTACACCTTC. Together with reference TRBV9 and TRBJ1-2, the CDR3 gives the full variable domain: DSGVTQTPKHLITATGQRVTLRCSPRSGDLSVYWYQQSLDQGLQFLIQYYNGEERAKGNILERFSAQQFPDLHSELNLSSLELGDSALYFCASGSGHGYTFGSGTRLTVV.

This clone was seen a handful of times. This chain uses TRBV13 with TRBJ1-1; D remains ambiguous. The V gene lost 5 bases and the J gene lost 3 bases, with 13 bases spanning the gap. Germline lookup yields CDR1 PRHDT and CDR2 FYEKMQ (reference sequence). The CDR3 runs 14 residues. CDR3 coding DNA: TGTGCCAGCAGCGCCTGGCGGGCGGACACTGAAGCTTTCTTT. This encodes CASSAWRADTEAFF.

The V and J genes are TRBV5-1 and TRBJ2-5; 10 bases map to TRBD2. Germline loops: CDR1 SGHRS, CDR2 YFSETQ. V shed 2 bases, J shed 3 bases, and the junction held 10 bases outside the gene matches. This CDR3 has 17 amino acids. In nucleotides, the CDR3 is TGCGCCAGCAGCTTAGTTAAACTAGCGGGGTTAAAAGAGACCCAGTACTTC. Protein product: CASSLVKLAGLKETQYF.

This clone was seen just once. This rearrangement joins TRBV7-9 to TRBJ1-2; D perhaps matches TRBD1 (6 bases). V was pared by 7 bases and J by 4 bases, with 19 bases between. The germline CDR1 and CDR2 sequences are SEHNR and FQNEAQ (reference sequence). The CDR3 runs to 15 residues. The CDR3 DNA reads TGTGCCAGCAACCGCCCAGGGGAAGGGCCCTATGGCTACACCTTC. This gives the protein CASNRPGEGPYGYTF. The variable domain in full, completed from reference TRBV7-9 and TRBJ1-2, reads DTGVSQNPRHKITKRGQNVTFRCDPISEHNRLYWYRQTLGQGPEFLTYFQNEAQLEKSRLLSDRFSAERPKGSFSTLEIQRTEQGDSAMYLCASNRPGEGPYGYTFGSGTRLTVV.

The CDR3 DNA sequence: TGTGCCAGCAGTTTATTGGAGAACACTGAAGCTTTCTTT. The encoded protein is CASSLLENTEAFF. The rearrangement uses TRBV12-3 or TRBV12-4 and TRBJ1-1; D ambiguous. V shed 2 bases and J shed 1 base, with 5 bases lying between them. This CDR3 has 13 amino acids.

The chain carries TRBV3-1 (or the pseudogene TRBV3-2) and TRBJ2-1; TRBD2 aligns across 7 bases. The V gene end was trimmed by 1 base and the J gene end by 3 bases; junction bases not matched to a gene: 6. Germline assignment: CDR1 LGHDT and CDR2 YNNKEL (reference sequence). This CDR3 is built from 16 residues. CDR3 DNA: TGTGCCAGCAGCCAAGTTCCAGCGGGGTTCTACAATGAGCAGTTCTTC. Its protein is CASSQVPAGFYNEQFF.